This passage covers 14 T cell receptor beta chains from one sample sequenced in a study of cytomegalovirus exposure and HLA in healthy donors. PCR primers comprised 60 Vbeta and 13 Jbeta primers. Repertoires were generated with immunoSEQ multiplex PCR, while TCRdb's copy carries only in-frame clones and drops some. Found here are tens of thousands of clones, around 79% of them singletons; the top ten hold 5.5% to 7%. Sequencing was performed on PBMCs. The receptors stem from a young man in good health and CMV-seropositive.

V gene TRBV28 combines with J gene TRBJ1-3; D uncertain. Germline CDR1 and CDR2: MDHEN and SYDVKM. V dropped 7 bases and J dropped 1 base, with 8 bases sitting between them. The CDR3 loop spans 13 amino acids. The CDR3 protein is CASTEASGNTIYF. The CDR3, as DNA: TGTGCCAGCACGGAGGCTTCTGGAAACACCATATATTTT.

This chain connects TRBV27 to TRBJ2-7; weak D call: TRBD1 (6 bases). From germline, CDR1 is MNHEY and CDR2 SMNVEV (reference sequence). The CDR3 has 15 residues. With 5 bases removed from V and 2 bases from J, the gap between germline ends came to 16 bases. The CDR3 reads CASSEGTRGAYEQYF. The CDR3 nucleotides read TGTGCCAGCAGTGAAGGGACAAGAGGGGCCTACGAGCAGTACTTC.

Concerning this clone itself: The junction shows a germline mismatch at one end, possibly a read error. This chain joins TRBV29-1 and TRBJ1-1; 7 nucleotides agree with TRBD1. Germline V gives CDR1 SQVTM, CDR2 ANQGSEA. CDR3 length equals 14 residues. CDR3 coding DNA: TGCAGCGTTCAAGAGGGACAGTTGAACACTGAAGCTTTCTTT. Its translation is CSVQEGQLNTEAFF.

The J gene is TRBJ2-5, the V gene TRBV9; TRBD2 aligns across 15 bases. The CDR3 totals 16 residues. Germline V gene sequence: CDR1 SGDLS, CDR2 YYNGEE. The J segment lost 5 bases and the V segment lost 5 bases, leaving 7 bases of the junction unmatched. CDR3 bases: TGTGCCAGCAGTCGGACTAGCGGGAGGGCCATGGAGACCCAGTACTTC. Protein: CASSRTSGRAMETQYF.

V is TRBV2 and J is TRBJ2-5; 8 nucleotides match TRBD1. Germline CDR1 SNHLY, CDR2 FYNNEI. The CDR3 has 16 amino acids. J was trimmed by 5 bases and V by 6 bases; bases with no gene match: 14. CDR3 DNA sequence: TGTGCCAGCAGCCTTTCTGCAGGGGGCTCGATTGAGACCCAGTACTTC. Its translation is CASSLSAGGSIETQYF. The full variable domain, its missing parts supplied by reference TRBV2 and TRBJ2-5, is EPEVTQTPSHQVTQMGQEVILRCVPISNHLYFYWYRQILGQKVEFLVSFYNNEISEKSEIFDDQFSVERPDGSNFTLKIRSTKLEDSAMYFCASSLSAGGSIETQYFGPGTRLLVL.

This clone has a handful of counts. The V call is TRBV6-1, the J call TRBJ2-3; 8 bases are shared with TRBD2. V gave up 3 bases and J gave up 6 bases; unmatched junction bases: 8. Per germline, CDR1 MNHNS and CDR2 SASEGT. This CDR3 has 15 residues. The DNA for the CDR3 is TGTGCCAGCAGTGAGGGTTGGCTAGCGGGCGATACGCAGTATTTT. Translating it yields CASSEGWLAGDTQYF.

J is TRBJ1-4 and V is TRBV7-2; 8 bases are a match to TRBD1. Germline V CDR1 and CDR2: SGHTA, FQGNSA. V shed 0 bases, J shed 0 bases, and the junction held 6 bases outside the gene matches. This CDR3 has 18 residues. CDR3 nucleotides: TGTGCCAGCAGCTTAGCACGGCCGACAGGGGCAACTAATGAAAAACTGTTTTTT. Its translation: CASSLARPTGATNEKLFF.

V is TRBV29-1 and J is TRBJ2-1; 7 positions match TRBD2. The CDR3 runs to 13 residues. Germline trimming cut 6 bases from V and 0 bases from J; bases unmatched to any gene: 2. Germline V lookup: CDR1 SQVTM, CDR2 ANQGSEA. CDR3 bases: TGCAGCGTCGGACTAGGCTCCTACAATGAGCAGTTCTTC. It specifies CSVGLGSYNEQFF.

The chain carries TRBV19 and TRBJ1-1; 10 bases align to TRBD1. CDR1 LNHDA and CDR2 SQIVND come from the germline V gene (reference sequence). CDR3 length: 19 residues. V was pared by 3 bases and J by 1 base, with 14 bases of the junction left unmatched. The CDR3 sequence: CASSITRRTGQGPNTEAFF. The CDR3 coding sequence is TGTGCCAGTAGTATTACTAGACGAACGGGACAGGGGCCGAACACTGAAGCTTTCTTT. The variable domain in full, with the rest retrieved from reference TRBV19 and TRBJ1-1, is DGGITQSPKYLFRKEGQNVTLSCEQNLNHDAMYWYRQDPGQGLRLIYYSQIVNDFQKGDIAEGYSVSREKKESFPLTVTSAQKNPTAFYLCASSITRRTGQGPNTEAFFGQGTRLTVV.

This chain connects TRBV6-1 to TRBJ1-5; no definite D call. With 8 bases removed from V and 1 base from J, the gap between germline ends came to 15 bases. This CDR3 comprises 15 residues. CDR1 and CDR2 from the germline V gene are MNHNS and SASEGT. The CDR3 DNA reads as TGTGCCAGCTTATATCGGTTCTCGAGCAATCAGCCCCAGCATTTT. Translation gives CASLYRFSSNQPQHF.

The rearrangement uses TRBV5-1 and TRBJ2-4; TRBD2 matches 7 bases. The CDR3 is 15 residues long. Germline V gene data show CDR1 as SGHRS and CDR2 as YFSETQ. V trimming: 4 bases; J trimming: 6 bases; junction bases outside the gene matches: 10. CDR3 in DNA: TGCGCCAGCAGCGTATCCGGGGAGGGTGGAAACATTCAGTACTTC. Protein product: CASSVSGEGGNIQYF.

This clone was counted a single time. Distinct nucleotide sequences in the sample also encode this CDR3. The chain couples TRBV5-6 to TRBJ1-2, with D possibly being TRBD1 (5 bases). V was pared by 5 bases and J by 5 bases, with 10 bases between. The germline V gene encodes CDR1 SGHDT and CDR2 YYEEEE. This CDR3 region has 12 residues. The CDR3: CASSLDSYGYTF. Here the CDR3 DNA reads TGTGCCAGCAGTCTTGACAGTTATGGCTACACCTTC.

The genes are TRBV6-6 and TRBJ1-5; maybe TRBD1 (5 bases). The CDR3 length is 15 residues. The germline CDR1 and CDR2 sequences are MNHNY and SVGAGI (reference sequence). Trimming pared 2 bases from V and 1 base from J, leaving 9 bases between. The CDR3 reads CASSYQGGSNQPQHF. The CDR3 DNA is TGTGCCAGCAGTTACCAGGGTGGGAGCAATCAGCCCCAGCATTTT.

The chain employs TRBV6-1 and TRBJ2-1; 7 nucleotides match TRBD1. The CDR3 is 14 residues long. Germline V gene data show CDR1 as MNHNS and CDR2 as SASEGT. V shed 7 bases and J 2 bases; nucleotides not matched to a gene: 5. CDR3 sequence: CASKRTGPYNEQFF. CDR3 DNA: TGTGCCAGCAAAAGGACAGGACCCTACAATGAGCAGTTCTTC.